This is a list of T cell receptor beta chains from one sample in a study of T cells after yellow fever vaccination. Each CDR3 protein is one row after TCRdb ran MiXCR on the 5' RACE reads. The data show about 260,000 distinct CDR3 sequences, 13% seen once. Sequencing was performed on CD4+ T cells sorted from PBMCs, taken 45 days after the yellow fever booster vaccination. All receptors derive from a man aged 30 to 39 who received the YFV17D yellow fever vaccine. CDR3s leave out the opening cysteine and the closing phenylalanine or tryptophan.

v_call,cdr3_aa
TRBV29-1,SVRSGTEY
TRBV20-1,SARGQGARDQPQH
TRBV11-2,ASSFKEEQY
TRBV24-1,ATSCTGPGFDEQY
TRBV5-1,ASSPGLSGSGQF
TRBV7-9,ASSFKDEQY
TRBV11-2,ASSNRTSAEQY
TRBV20-1,SARVRTGTPTDTQY
TRBV7-6,ASSSSRNTGELF
TRBV6-4,ASSGSGIQETQY
TRBV29-1,SVSGGSYNEQF
TRBV7-8,ASSSWDLTDTQY
TRBV5-1,ASSLDPSGSEQY
TRBV12-3/TRBV12-4,ASSLAGSYGYT
TRBV7-3,ASSMAGGGGPNTQY
TRBV5-1,ASSLMLTGATTEAF
TRBV5-6,ASSRKVFVGYNEQF
TRBV5-1,ASDWGLGQETQY
TRBV6-1,ASSGRLAEPYEQY
TRBV5-1,ASLDAAGANVLT
TRBV7-2,ASSLRRESYEQY
TRBV12-3/TRBV12-4,ASSVDSYGYT
TRBV7-6,ASSSYSSGIRNEQF
TRBV3-1,ASSQEAEQF
TRBV6-2/TRBV6-3,ASSPRGGLAGAGETQY
TRBV5-1,ASSYIQGFTGELF
TRBV7-2,ASSATYGELF
TRBV12-3/TRBV12-4,ASSLQRADTQY
TRBV7-2,ASKPGLNTGELF
TRBV20-1,SASVTQGNQPQH
TRBV7-9,ASSLEQREQGDTQY
TRBV5-1,ASSYDPLGETQY
TRBV27,ASAFGRGQGYEQY
TRBV12-3/TRBV12-4,ASGLTSGSTDTQY
TRBV29-1,STTSGYEQY
TRBV5-5,ASSLGARAGETQY
TRBV6-5,ASSYSDRTYEQY
TRBV18,ASSPLSVTDTQY
TRBV27,ASRRSGPYNEQF
TRBV14,ASSQEAVTGELF
TRBV20-1,SALTGSRADTQY
TRBV29-1,SADGAGQGLHEQY
TRBV7-2,ASSLLGGLAVRNEQY
TRBV28,ASRPGLVNTGELF
TRBV12-3/TRBV12-4,ASSSVDQPQH
TRBV7-2,ASSLNRGSYQPQH
TRBV20-1,SARARETGDTQY
TRBV3-1,ASSRNPGGTEAF
TRBV7-8,ASSLVSQGYEQY
TRBV18,ASSPPSSQTSTDTQY
TRBV7-2,ASSWGLASYNEQF
TRBV11-2,ASSRTSGRAISVSYNEQF
TRBV5-1,ASSLAGGKETQY
TRBV7-8,ASSFDFGTDTQY
TRBV5-1,ASSQTSGRWETQY